The rows below give T cell receptor beta chains drawn from one sample of a study of blood T cell repertoires in COVID-19. Profiled with immunoSEQ multiplex PCR; TCRdb holds only in-frame clones, not every one. This table holds under 250,000 clones, 89% found once. Sequenced: peripheral blood. The receptors derive from a woman aged 40 to 55 with acute or convalescent COVID-19. The CDR3 runs from the conserved cysteine through the conserved F or W. The order of the fields is V gene, CDR3 length, clone size, D gene, J gene, CDR3 DNA, CDR3 protein. A D gene is named only where the DNA matches it firmly. The listing skips clone size in some rows; elsewhere it reads once, few, many or a size class.

TRBV5-4	14	.	.	TRBJ1-2	TGTGCCAGCAGCCCTAGCCTCGCTAACTATGGCTACACCTTC	CASSPSLANYGYTF
TRBV5-4	18	.	.	TRBJ2-1	TGTGCCAGCAGCTCCGAGGAGTACGTCCCCAGCTCCTACAATGAGCAGTTCTTC	CASSSEEYVPSSYNEQFF
TRBV6-4	14	.	TRBD1	TRBJ2-3	TGTGCCAGCAGTCACAGGGGCCCCACAGATACGCAGTATTTT	CASSHRGPTDTQYF
TRBV2	14	.	.	TRBJ2-2	TGTGCCAGCCGCGAACAGGGGAACACCGGGGAGCTGTTTTTT	CASREQGNTGELFF
TRBV15	16	.	TRBD2	TRBJ2-1	TGTGCCACCAGCAGAGATGCGGGGGGGCTGGACAATGAGCAGTTCTTC	CATSRDAGGLDNEQFF
TRBV6-1	16	.	.	TRBJ1-2	TGTGCCAGCAGTGAAGAGGACGGGGAAATTGGCTATGGCTACACCTTC	CASSEEDGEIGYGYTF
TRBV4-1	15	.	.	TRBJ1-1	TGCGCCAGCAGCCAAGAAAAGGGGCCCATTGTTGAAGCTTTCTTT	CASSQEKGPIVEAFF
TRBV5-1	13	.	TRBD1	TRBJ2-5	TGCGCCAGCAGTCTTGGGACAGGAGAGACCCAGTACTTC	CASSLGTGETQYF
TRBV27	18	few	.	TRBJ1-2	TGTGCCAGCAGTCCGAGGATCTTTACAGGGTCGGGGTACTATGGCTACACCTTC	CASSPRIFTGSGYYGYTF
TRBV27	16	.	TRBD1	TRBJ2-5	TGTGCCAGCAGTCTCGGGACAGGGGATTACCAAGAGACCCAGTACTTC	CASSLGTGDYQETQYF
TRBV4-1	15	.	TRBD1	TRBJ1-1	TGCGCCAGCAGCCACCTAGGACAGGGAGGGTCTGAAGCTTTCTTT	CASSHLGQGGSEAFF
TRBV10-3	13	.	.	TRBJ2-5	TGTGCCATCCGAGCAGAGACACAAGAGACCCAGTACTTC	CAIRAETQETQYF
TRBV19	14	.	.	TRBJ1-4	TGTGCCAGTAGTATCCTACACAGTGATGAAAAACTGTTTTTT	CASSILHSDEKLFF
TRBV2	14	.	.	TRBJ1-2	TGTGCCAGCAGTGAGGCGGGGAGTAACTATGGCTACACCTTC	CASSEAGSNYGYTF
TRBV6-2/TRBV6-3	16	once	TRBD1	TRBJ1-1	TGTGCCAGCAGTTACTCGGTGTTTGTACAGGGGCCTGAAGCTTTCTTT	CASSYSVFVQGPEAFF
TRBV18	15	few	.	TRBJ1-5	TGTGCCAGCTCACAGGGGCTTGCTAGCAATCAGCCCCAGCATTTT	CASSQGLASNQPQHF
TRBV11-2	15	.	TRBD1	TRBJ1-2	TGTGCCAGCAGCTTAGAGGGACAGCCTAACTATGGCTACACCTTC	CASSLEGQPNYGYTF
TRBV19	13	many	.	TRBJ1-3	TGTGCCAGTAGTACAACAGGAGGAAACACCATATATTTT	CASSTTGGNTIYF
TRBV12-3/TRBV12-4	12	few	.	TRBJ1-2	TGTGCCAGCAGTACCAGAAACTATGGCTACACCTTC	CASSTRNYGYTF
TRBV19	13	.	TRBD1	TRBJ1-1	TGTGCCACCCGTAGACAGGGCGCCACTGAAGCTTTCTTT	CATRRQGATEAFF
TRBV19	12	once	TRBD1	TRBJ1-1	TGTGCCAGTAGTCGACAGGGGGATGAAGCTTTCTTT	CASSRQGDEAFF
TRBV12-5	14	.	TRBD2	TRBJ2-1	TGTGCTAGTGGCTCCCTAGCGGGGTTGAATGAGCAGTTCTTC	CASGSLAGLNEQFF
TRBV11-2	14	.	.	TRBJ1-1	TGTGCCAGCAGCTCACAGGGAGGGCACACTGAAGCTTTCTTT	CASSSQGGHTEAFF
TRBV19	15	.	.	TRBJ2-2	TGTGCCAGTAACACATGGGGGGGCAACACCGGGGAGCTGTTTTTT	CASNTWGGNTGELFF
TRBV6-2/TRBV6-3	16	.	.	TRBJ1-1	TGTGCCAGCAGTTACCACCCAGGGGCGTTGAACACTGAAGCTTTCTTT	CASSYHPGALNTEAFF
TRBV6-1	17	.	TRBD2	TRBJ2-3	TGTGCCAGCAGTGAAATCGTAGCGGGGGGGGTCACAGATACGCAGTATTTT	CASSEIVAGGVTDTQYF
TRBV5-1	16	.	.	TRBJ2-5	TGCGCCAGCAGCTTGGGTGCGGGCAGCCGCCAAGAGACCCAGTACTTC	CASSLGAGSRQETQYF
TRBV5-4	12	.	.	TRBJ2-1	TGTGCCAGCAGCTTTGGCGGGAATGAGCAGTTCTTC	CASSFGGNEQFF
TRBV19	12	.	.	TRBJ2-4	TGTGCCAGTAGTGCGTTACAGGGAATTCAGTACTTC	CASSALQGIQYF
TRBV27	18	.	.	TRBJ1-1	TGTGCCAGCAGTTTATTGGGCCAGGGATTCTTCATGAACACTGAAGCTTTCTTT	CASSLLGQGFFMNTEAFF
TRBV12-3/TRBV12-4	12	.	.	TRBJ1-1	TGTGCCAGCAGGGCGCGGCAGTTCGGAGCTTTCTTT	CASRARQFGAFF
TRBV30	11	.	.	TRBJ2-1	TGTGCCTGGAGTGTCCTGGGGGGGCAGTTCTTC	CAWSVLGGQFF
TRBV9	15	once	TRBD1	TRBJ1-2	TGTGCCAGCAGCGTAGCAACAGGGGGTATCTATGGCTACACCTTC	CASSVATGGIYGYTF
TRBV29-1	14	.	.	TRBJ2-1	TGCAGCGTTGAACGCTTGGTCGCGGACAATGAGCAGTTCTTC	CSVERLVADNEQFF
TRBV2	14	.	.	TRBJ1-1	TGTGCCAGCAGTGAAGCGCCCTCGGACACTGAAGCTTTCTTT	CASSEAPSDTEAFF
TRBV10-3	14	.	.	TRBJ1-1	TGTGCCATCAGGGCAGAACCCCGGAACACTGAAGCTTTCTTT	CAIRAEPRNTEAFF
TRBV6-1	17	.	TRBD1	TRBJ1-5	TGTGCCAGCAGTGCCTTACTCCCCCCAGGGGGTAATCAGCCCCAGCATTTT	CASSALLPPGGNQPQHF
TRBV3-1/TRBV3-2	14	.	TRBD2	TRBJ2-3	TGTGCCAGCAGGTGGACTAGCGGGGGAGATACGCAGTATTTT	CASRWTSGGDTQYF
TRBV12-1	17	.	.	TRBJ1-4	TGTGCCAGCAGCACCCGACAGGGGGCTTGGGGGGATGAAAAACTGTTTTTT	CASSTRQGAWGDEKLFF
TRBV30	14	.	.	TRBJ1-5	TGTGCCTGGAGTGTACAGGTTAGCAATCAGCCCCAGCATTTT	CAWSVQVSNQPQHF
TRBV19	12	.	.	TRBJ1-2	TGTGCCAGTAGTATTACTGGTTATGGCTACACCTTC	CASSITGYGYTF
TRBV4-1	16	.	TRBD2	TRBJ2-3	TGCGCCAGCAGCTACAGACTAGCGGGGGTCACAGATACGCAGTATTTT	CASSYRLAGVTDTQYF
TRBV11-3	18	.	TRBD1	TRBJ1-4	TGTGCCAGCAGCTTATTTTTATCACAGGGGGCAACTAATGAAAAACTGTTTTTT	CASSLFLSQGATNEKLFF
TRBV7-9	16	.	TRBD1	TRBJ1-2	TGTGCCAGCAGCCCAAAATACAGGGGGCCTAACTATGGCTACACCTTC	CASSPKYRGPNYGYTF
TRBV27	13	.	TRBD1	TRBJ2-3	TGTGCCACCGTGGGACAGCTCACAGATACGCAGTATTTT	CATVGQLTDTQYF
TRBV2	16	once	TRBD1	TRBJ1-1	TGTGCCAGCAGTGAGGAGCGCATGGCAGGGGGAGCTGAAGCTTTCTTT	CASSEERMAGGAEAFF